The 21 T cell receptor beta chains in this list originate from one sample, sequenced in a study of T cells in women clearing cervical HPV infection. This table comes from immunoSEQ multiplex PCR, and its TCRdb copy is limited to in-frame clones, with some not included. The sample's table shows tens of thousands of clones. The specimen sequenced was blood buffy coat. All receptors derive from a woman between 18 and 70 years old with a cervical HPV16 infection that either progressed to CIN3+ or cleared (not recorded which).

This CDR3 reads CATSGSGSINNEQFF. Partial CDR3 DNA: TGTGCCACCAGTGGTAGCGGGAGTATCAACAATGAG. The V gene is TRBV24-1, the J gene TRBJ2-1; 9 bases agree with TRBD2. The CDR3 extends 3 residues past the end of the read, so its final part is completed from the germline J gene. Trimming took 5 bases from V and 5 from J; bases not matched to a gene: 6. Germline V gene data show CDR1 as KGHDR and CDR2 as SFDVKD. This CDR3 is built from 15 residues.

As regards this clone: The sequence runs out 3 residues before the end of the CDR3; the remainder is reconstructed from the germline J gene. The chain uses TRBV4-2 and TRBJ2-3; 13 bases match TRBD2. CDR3 length: 19 amino acids. The junction had 12 bases not matched to a gene; V was cut back by 4 bases and J by 2 bases. CDR1 and CDR2 from the germline V gene are LGHNA and YNFKEQ. Here the CDR3 reads CASSLRGTSGTGYTDTQYF. The CDR3 DNA, read in part, is TGTGCCAGCAGCCTTAGAGGGACTAGCGGGACGGGGTACACAGATACG.

With regard to this clone: The CDR3 extends 3 residues past the end of the read, so its final part is completed from the germline J gene. The chain couples TRBV7-9 to TRBJ2-4; TRBD1 matches 8 bases. CDR3 length: 14 residues. Per germline, CDR1 SEHNR and CDR2 FQNEAQ (reference sequence). The CDR3 bases that were read are TGTGCCAGCAGGCACGACAGGGGCGACTATGGT. Its protein product is CASRHDRGDYG. In full, the CDR3 is CASRHDRGDYGQYF. Full variable domain (rest looked up from reference TRBV7-9 and TRBJ2-4): DTGVSQNPRHKITKRGQNVTFRCDPISEHNRLYWYRQTLGQGPEFLTYFQNEAQLEKSRLLSDRFSAERPKGSFSTLEIQRTEQGDSAMYLCASRHDRGDYGQYFGAGTRLSVL.

Regarding this clone: The observed sequence ends 3 residues before the CDR3 terminus, with the missing tail filled in from the germline J gene. The rearrangement links TRBV19 to TRBJ2-7, with TRBD1 as a possible D gene (5 bases). The CDR3 totals 14 residues. V lost 5 bases, J lost 2 bases, and 13 bases lay in between. The germline V gene encodes CDR1 LNHDA and CDR2 SQIVND (reference sequence). CDR3 bases read: TGTGCCAGTAGTCGCCAGGGAAGAACCTACGAG. This gives the protein CASSRQGRTYE. The CDR3 reads in full as CASSRQGRTYEQYF.

As regards this clone: Read coverage stops 3 residues before the CDR3 terminus; the germline J gene supplies the remainder. This rearrangement joins TRBV7-9 to TRBJ2-1, with D uncertain. Germline values: CDR1 SEHNR, CDR2 FQNEAQ (reference sequence). Trimming shortened V by 5 bases and J by 7 bases, and 12 bases separated the two germline ends. CDR3 size: 13 residues. The DNA read from the CDR3 is TGTGCCAGCAGCCACTTAATGGTTAATGAG. Encoded protein: CASSHLMVNE. The entire CDR3 sequence reads CASSHLMVNEQFF.

About this clone itself: The read comes to an end 3 residues before the CDR3 does, leaving the germline J gene to fill in the end. The rearrangement links TRBV29-1 to TRBJ2-3, with TRBD1 as a possible D gene (6 bases). Germline V gene lookup returns CDR1 SQVTM and CDR2 ANQGSEA. V was clipped by 7 bases and J by 1 base, with 18 bases between them. There are 15 residues in the CDR3. The CDR3 loop reads CSAEPSGARTDTQYF. The CDR3 DNA, read in part, is TGCAGCGCAGAGCCCTCAGGGGCGCGCACAGATACG.

Note on this clone: The read ends 3 residues shy of where the CDR3 ends; the end is completed using the germline J gene. This rearrangement joins TRBV20-1 to TRBJ2-1, with TRBD2 as a possible D gene (6 bases). V lost 5 bases and J 7 bases, leaving 15 bases between the germline ends. The CDR3 length is 13 residues. Germline V gives CDR1 DFQATT, CDR2 SNEGSKA (reference sequence). The part of the CDR3 DNA that was read is TGCAGTGCTGCGGGACTTACCATAAATGAG. As protein: CSAAGLTINE. The whole CDR3 sequence is CSAAGLTINEQFF.

For this clone: Sequencing ends 3 residues short of the CDR3 end; the germline J gene provides the rest. This chain links TRBV2 with TRBJ2-7; TRBD1 might be the D (6 bases). CDR3 length: 13 residues. Between the trimmed V and J ends, which lost 1 base and 6 bases, there was a span of 10 bases. Germline values: CDR1 SNHLY, CDR2 FYNNEI. The sequenced CDR3 bases are TGTGCCAGCAGTGAAGAGTGGACAGCCGAG. It codes for CASSEEWTAE. The entire CDR3 sequence reads CASSEEWTAEQYF.

In the case of this clone: The CDR3 end is not reached by the read, which stops 3 residues before it; the germline J gene fills it in. The J gene is TRBJ2-5, the V gene TRBV7-3; TRBD2 matches 15 bases. The CDR3 loop spans 16 amino acids. Germline CDR1 is SGHTA and CDR2 is FQGTGA. The chain's CDR3 is CASSPGLAGGVDTQYF. CDR3 DNA, as far as it was read: TGTGCCAGCAGCCCCGGACTAGCGGGAGGGGTAGATACC. Complete variable domain (other parts from reference TRBV7-3 and TRBJ2-5): GAGVSQTPSNKVTEKGKYVELRCDPISGHTALYWYRQSLGQGPEFLIYFQGTGAADDSGLPNDRFFAVRPEGSVSTLKIQRTERGDSAVYLCASSPGLAGGVDTQYFGPGTRLLVL.

As concerns this clone: The CDR3 end lies 3 residues beyond the end of the read and is filled in from the germline J gene. The rearrangement joins TRBV11-1 to TRBJ2-3; D not resolved. This CDR3 region has 13 residues. The V end lost 8 bases, the J end lost 5 bases, and 14 bases lay between the germline ends. CDR1 and CDR2 (germline): SGHAT, FQDESV (reference sequence). The CDR3 is CASEPTRRDTQYF. The sequenced CDR3 bases are TGTGCCAGCGAGCCGACCAGGCGAGATACG.

Concerning this clone: The read is 3 residues too short to cover the CDR3 end, so that end is filled in from the germline J gene. The rearrangement links TRBV7-2 to TRBJ2-3; 10 nucleotides align to TRBD2. After removal of 3 bases from V and 3 bases from J, the junction contained 0 bases not matched to a gene. The CDR3 is 14 amino acids. Germline values: CDR1 SGHTA, CDR2 FQGNSA. This CDR3 reads CASSLGLATDTQYF. The sequenced part of the CDR3 DNA is TGTGCCAGCAGCTTGGGACTAGCGACAGATACG. The full variable domain, rest sourced from reference TRBV7-2 and TRBJ2-3, is GAGVSQSPSNKVTEKGKDVELRCDPISGHTALYWYRQSLGQGLEFLIYFQGNSAPDKSGLPSDRFSAERTGGSVSTLTIQRTQQEDSAVYLCASSLGLATDTQYFGPGTRLTVL.

Concerning this clone: The CDR3 end lies 3 residues beyond the end of the read and is filled in from the germline J gene. This chain links TRBV20-1 with TRBJ2-1, with TRBD2 matching over 7 bases. This CDR3 comprises 15 residues. The germline CDR1 and CDR2 sequences are DFQATT and SNEGSKA (reference sequence). V trimming: 1 base; J trimming: 4 bases; junction bases outside the gene matches: 7. CDR3 protein: CSARGEGLPYNEQFF. CDR3 bases read: TGCAGTGCTAGAGGCGAGGGACTACCTTACAATGAG.

A word on this clone: The read terminates 3 residues before the CDR3 end, so the remaining end is supplied by the germline J gene. The V call is TRBV20-1, the J call TRBJ2-3, with unresolved D. The germline gives CDR1 DFQATT, CDR2 SNEGSKA (reference sequence). Trimming took off 3 bases at V and 2 bases at J, with 3 bases between the two ends. This CDR3 comprises 11 residues. This chain's CDR3 is CSASNTDTQYF. The covered CDR3 bases are TGCAGTGCTAGTAACACAGATACG.

In the case of this clone: From the germline J gene comes the end of the CDR3, since the read stops 3 residues before it. This sequence joins TRBV7-9 and TRBJ1-1, with D possibly matching TRBD1 (5 bases). CDR1 and CDR2 from the germline V gene are SEHNR and FQNEAQ (reference sequence). This CDR3 spans 13 amino acids. V lost 5 bases and J 5 bases, leaving 12 bases between the germline ends. CDR3 bases read: TGTGCCAGCAGCCCTACAGGTCGGACTGAA. This encodes CASSPTGRTE. The entire CDR3 reads CASSPTGRTEAFF.

Worth noting for this clone: The sequence runs out 3 residues before the end of the CDR3; the remainder is reconstructed from the germline J gene. The chain is built from TRBV18 and TRBJ1-2; D ambiguous. CDR3 length equals 13 residues. V was cut by 4 bases and J by 4 bases, with 10 bases left in between. CDR1 KGHSH and CDR2 LQKENI come from the germline V gene. Partial CDR3 DNA: TGTGCCAGCTCACTCGACATACTCTATGGC. Translation gives CASSLDILYG. The CDR3 as a whole reads CASSLDILYGYTF.

As concerns this clone: The missing CDR3 end, 3 residues past where the read stops, is filled in from the germline J gene. The chain combines TRBV2 with TRBJ2-5, with TRBD2 identical over 9 bases. Germline trimming cut 2 bases from V and 3 bases from J; bases unmatched to any gene: 16. This CDR3 is built from 19 residues. Germline lookup yields CDR1 SNHLY and CDR2 FYNNEI. Partial CDR3 DNA: TGTGCCAGCAGTGAATTCCCAGTTAGCGGGAGATTTTTAGAAGAGACC. This encodes CASSEFPVSGRFLEET. The full CDR3 sequence reads CASSEFPVSGRFLEETQYF.

As to this clone: The read terminates 3 residues ahead of where the CDR3 ends, so the germline J gene completes it. The chain is built from TRBV2 and TRBJ2-2, with 7 bases fitting TRBD2. The length of the CDR3 is 15 residues. After removal of 6 bases from V and 0 bases from J, the junction contained 4 bases not matched to a gene. Germline lookup yields CDR1 SNHLY and CDR2 FYNNEI. Here the CDR3 reads CASRALAANTGELFF. Incomplete CDR3 DNA: TGTGCCAGCAGAGCCCTAGCGGCGAACACCGGGGAG.

With regard to this clone: The CDR3 is cut off 3 residues early in the read; its end comes from the germline J gene. The chain couples TRBV10-3 to TRBJ1-2; D is uncertain. The germline V gene encodes CDR1 ENHRY and CDR2 SYGVKD. CDR3 length equals 12 residues. V gave up 8 bases and J gave up 6 bases, with 13 bases separating them. The part of the CDR3 DNA that was read is TGTGCCATCGCGGCAGATAGAAATGGC. Protein product: CAIAADRNG. The CDR3 as a whole reads CAIAADRNGYTF.

A note on this clone: The CDR3 goes on 3 residues after the read ends, and that part is filled in from the germline J gene. The chain joins TRBV5-1 to TRBJ2-1; 11 positions match TRBD2. Germline V lookup: CDR1 SGHRS, CDR2 YFSETQ. The length of the CDR3 is 18 residues. V lost 3 bases, J lost 2 bases, and 10 bases stayed unmatched. The CDR3 is CASSSQLAGAGTYNEQFF. CDR3 bases read: TGCGCCAGCAGCTCCCAACTAGCGGGAGCAGGTACCTACAATGAG.

Note on this clone: The CDR3 goes on 3 residues after the read ends, and that part is filled in from the germline J gene. This chain connects TRBV5-4 to TRBJ2-1, with 9 bases identical to TRBD2. V shed 6 bases and J 0 bases; nucleotides not matched to a gene: 7. Germline loops: CDR1 SGHNT, CDR2 YYREEE (reference sequence). This CDR3 spans 16 amino acids. The sequenced CDR3 bases are TGTGCCAGCACCCCTAGCGGGGAGAGCTCCTACAATGAG. Translating gives CASTPSGESSYNE. In full, the CDR3 reads CASTPSGESSYNEQFF.

Notes on this clone: The read finishes 3 residues shy of the CDR3 end, and the germline J gene is used to complete it. The chain joins TRBV5-1 to TRBJ1-2; D might be TRBD1 (5 bases). Germline CDR1 reads SGHRS; CDR2 reads YFSETQ. This CDR3 comprises 14 residues. V was pared by 1 base and J by 6 bases, with 13 bases between. CDR3 protein: CASSLIRGEDGYTF. The sequenced CDR3 bases are TGCGCCAGCAGCTTGATACGGGGGGAGGATGGC.